The rows below give T cell receptor beta chains drawn from one sample of a study. TCRdb reprocessed the RT-PCR reads via MiXCR and lists one record per CDR3 protein. The sample consists of about 680,000 distinct CDR3 sequences, 12% to 15% of them appearing once. Sequencing was carried out using memory CD4+ T cells from blood. The receptors come from a female donor in good health, serving as a healthy control. Both conserved end residues are part of each CDR3. D genes are given only for firm matches. Clone size is given for some rows only: seen once, a few or many times, or a class if the clone is expanded.

clone size: NA
D gene: NA
J gene: TRBJ1-5
V gene: TRBV5-5
CDR3 DNA: TGTGCCAGCAGCTTGGCCAGGCGAGATCAGCCCCAGCATTTT
CDR3 protein: CASSLARRDQPQHF

clone size: few
D gene: NA
J gene: TRBJ2-5
V gene: TRBV6-5
CDR3 DNA: TGTGCCAGCAGAAAAGGGGTGGGCCAAGAGACCCAGTACTTC
CDR3 protein: CASRKGVGQETQYF

clone size: NA
D gene: TRBD2
J gene: TRBJ2-1
V gene: TRBV5-1
CDR3 DNA: TGCGCCAGCAGCTTGGTGGCTAGCGGGAGTTACAATGAGCAGTTCTTC
CDR3 protein: CASSLVASGSYNEQFF

clone size: NA
D gene: NA
J gene: TRBJ1-1
V gene: TRBV5-1
CDR3 DNA: TGCGCCAGCAGCCCCCAAACAGGGCTGAACACTGAAGCTTTCTTT
CDR3 protein: CASSPQTGLNTEAFF

clone size: many
D gene: NA
J gene: TRBJ2-1
V gene: TRBV12-3/TRBV12-4
CDR3 DNA: TGTGCCAGCAGTCCAGTAATCAATGAGCAGTTCTTC
CDR3 protein: CASSPVINEQFF

clone size: many
D gene: TRBD2
J gene: TRBJ2-1
V gene: TRBV3-1
CDR3 DNA: TGTGCCAGCAGCCAAGATTCTACGGGAGGGCCAAAGTTCTTC
CDR3 protein: CASSQDSTGGPKFF

clone size: NA
D gene: TRBD2
J gene: TRBJ2-5
V gene: TRBV7-6
CDR3 DNA: TGTGCCAGCAGCACCCGGGGTAGCGGGGAAGAGACCCAGTACTTC
CDR3 protein: CASSTRGSGEETQYF

clone size: NA
D gene: NA
J gene: TRBJ2-2
V gene: TRBV7-9
CDR3 DNA: TGTGCCAGCAGCGGATCCTCAGGAGCCGGGGAGCTGTTTTTT
CDR3 protein: CASSGSSGAGELFF

clone size: many
D gene: NA
J gene: TRBJ2-5
V gene: TRBV3-1
CDR3 DNA: TGTGCCAGCAGCCATCCTGAAGAGACCCAGTACTTC
CDR3 protein: CASSHPEETQYF

clone size: NA
D gene: NA
J gene: TRBJ2-4
V gene: TRBV20-1
CDR3 DNA: TGCAGTGCTTACAGGGGATCCTCGATGGGGGGCATTCAGTACTTC
CDR3 protein: CSAYRGSSMGGIQYF

clone size: many
D gene: NA
J gene: TRBJ2-2
V gene: TRBV7-3
CDR3 DNA: TGTGCCAGCAGCTTATCCAGCGGTGACACCGGGGAGCTGTTTTTT
CDR3 protein: CASSLSSGDTGELFF

clone size: few
D gene: TRBD1
J gene: TRBJ2-2
V gene: TRBV5-5
CDR3 DNA: TGTGCCAGCAGCAGAACCGGGACAGGGGTTAACACCGGGGAGCTGTTTTTT
CDR3 protein: CASSRTGTGVNTGELFF

clone size: few
D gene: TRBD1
J gene: TRBJ2-1
V gene: TRBV5-1
CDR3 DNA: TGCGCCAGCAGCTTGGTTGGGACAGGGGGCAACAATGAGCAGTTCTTC
CDR3 protein: CASSLVGTGGNNEQFF

clone size: NA
D gene: NA
J gene: TRBJ2-1
V gene: TRBV7-2
CDR3 DNA: TGTGCCAGCAGCCCGACTTTTGATGAGCAGTTCTTC
CDR3 protein: CASSPTFDEQFF

clone size: few
D gene: TRBD1
J gene: TRBJ2-5
V gene: TRBV10-3
CDR3 DNA: TGTGCCATCAGCTCGACAGGGGGTCAAGAGACCCAGTACTTC
CDR3 protein: CAISSTGGQETQYF

clone size: many
D gene: TRBD2
J gene: TRBJ2-7
V gene: TRBV5-1
CDR3 DNA: TGCGCCAGCAACCCCGGGGGGACTGCCTCCTACGAGCAGTACTTC
CDR3 protein: CASNPGGTASYEQYF

clone size: many
D gene: NA
J gene: TRBJ2-3
V gene: TRBV11-2
CDR3 DNA: TGTGCCAGCAGCTTAGGGACGACTGGGGATACGCAGTATTTT
CDR3 protein: CASSLGTTGDTQYF

clone size: NA
D gene: NA
J gene: TRBJ1-1
V gene: TRBV5-8
CDR3 DNA: TGTGCCAGCACAATCAGAGTGGACACTGAAGCTTTCTTT
CDR3 protein: CASTIRVDTEAFF

clone size: few
D gene: TRBD2
J gene: TRBJ2-1
V gene: TRBV3-1
CDR3 DNA: TGTGCCAGCAGCCTAGGACTAGCTGAGAGCTCCTACAATGAGCAGTTCTTC
CDR3 protein: CASSLGLAESSYNEQFF

clone size: NA
D gene: TRBD1
J gene: TRBJ2-5
V gene: TRBV7-3
CDR3 DNA: TGTGCCAGCAGCCGGGACAGTATTACCCAGTACTTC
CDR3 protein: CASSRDSITQYF

clone size: many
D gene: TRBD1
J gene: TRBJ2-7
V gene: TRBV6-5
CDR3 DNA: TGTGCCAGCAGTTACTCCCCGGACAGGGGGCTTAATTTC
CDR3 protein: CASSYSPDRGLNF

clone size: NA
D gene: NA
J gene: TRBJ2-3
V gene: TRBV6-5
CDR3 DNA: TGTGCCGGCAGTTACTCACGGGAGAGGCCAGATACGCAGTATTTT
CDR3 protein: CAGSYSRERPDTQYF

clone size: few
D gene: TRBD2
J gene: TRBJ2-7
V gene: TRBV7-2
CDR3 DNA: TGTGCCAGCAGCTCAGGACTAGCGCGCTTGACGAGCGAGCAGTACTTC
CDR3 protein: CASSSGLARLTSEQYF

clone size: NA
D gene: NA
J gene: TRBJ2-7
V gene: TRBV20-1
CDR3 DNA: TGCAGTCCCCGCTCATCCTACGAGCAGTACTTC
CDR3 protein: CSPRSSYEQYF

clone size: few
D gene: NA
J gene: TRBJ1-1
V gene: TRBV12-3/TRBV12-4
CDR3 DNA: TGTGCCAGCAGCTGGAGGGGACGGCTGAACACTGAAGCTTTCTTT
CDR3 protein: CASSWRGRLNTEAFF

clone size: NA
D gene: TRBD2
J gene: TRBJ2-7
V gene: TRBV12-3/TRBV12-4
CDR3 DNA: TGTGCCAGCAGAGTAGGGACTAGCTCCTACGAGCAGTACTTC
CDR3 protein: CASRVGTSSYEQYF

clone size: few
D gene: TRBD2
J gene: TRBJ2-3
V gene: TRBV20-1
CDR3 DNA: TGCAGTGCTAGTCCCAGCGGGAGGGGTATAGATACGCAGTATTTT
CDR3 protein: CSASPSGRGIDTQYF

clone size: many
D gene: NA
J gene: TRBJ1-2
V gene: TRBV5-1
CDR3 DNA: TGCGCCAGCAGCTCACCGGGACGGATCTATGGCTACACCTTC
CDR3 protein: CASSSPGRIYGYTF

clone size: NA
D gene: TRBD2
J gene: TRBJ2-1
V gene: TRBV20-1
CDR3 DNA: TGCAGTGCTAGAGTACGGGAGGGTCGCAATGAGCAGTTCTTC
CDR3 protein: CSARVREGRNEQFF

clone size: NA
D gene: NA
J gene: TRBJ2-3
V gene: TRBV3-1
CDR3 DNA: TGTGCCAGCAGCCAACGCCCCACGGCTGGCACAGATACGCAGTATTTT
CDR3 protein: CASSQRPTAGTDTQYF

clone size: NA
D gene: NA
J gene: TRBJ2-1
V gene: TRBV27
CDR3 DNA: TGTGCCAGCAGTTTGGAGGGGGTGGCCCGGAATGAGCAGTTCTTC
CDR3 protein: CASSLEGVARNEQFF

clone size: NA
D gene: NA
J gene: TRBJ2-1
V gene: TRBV12-5
CDR3 DNA: TGTGCTAGTGGTTTGACCAACAATGAGCAGTTCTTC
CDR3 protein: CASGLTNNEQFF

clone size: NA
D gene: NA
J gene: TRBJ1-5
V gene: TRBV7-9
CDR3 DNA: TGTGCCAGCAGCTTATCGGCAGACCAGCCCCAGCATTTT
CDR3 protein: CASSLSADQPQHF

clone size: many
D gene: TRBD2
J gene: TRBJ2-7
V gene: TRBV20-1
CDR3 DNA: TGCAGTGCTATTCGGACTAGCGGGAGCCCCTACGAGCAGTACTTC
CDR3 protein: CSAIRTSGSPYEQYF

clone size: NA
D gene: TRBD2
J gene: TRBJ2-1
V gene: TRBV9
CDR3 DNA: TGTGCCAGCAGCGTAGTTGGCGGGGGGGGCTACAATGAGCAGTTCTTC
CDR3 protein: CASSVVGGGGYNEQFF

clone size: many
D gene: NA
J gene: TRBJ1-1
V gene: TRBV18
CDR3 DNA: TGTGCCAGCTCACCTCGCGCAGAAGAAGCTTTCTTT
CDR3 protein: CASSPRAEEAFF

clone size: many
D gene: NA
J gene: TRBJ2-5
V gene: TRBV7-6
CDR3 DNA: TGTGCCAGCAGGGTGGGGGTTGGAGAGACCCAGTACTTC
CDR3 protein: CASRVGVGETQYF

clone size: many
D gene: NA
J gene: TRBJ2-7
V gene: TRBV6-5
CDR3 DNA: TGTGCCAGCAGTTATTCGTATAAGGGGGAGCAGTACTTC
CDR3 protein: CASSYSYKGEQYF

clone size: NA
D gene: NA
J gene: TRBJ1-1
V gene: TRBV7-2
CDR3 DNA: TGTGCCAGCAGCTCGGTGGTCGGGGAAGCTTTCTTT
CDR3 protein: CASSSVVGEAFF

clone size: many
D gene: NA
J gene: TRBJ2-5
V gene: TRBV9
CDR3 DNA: TGTGCCAGCAGCGTAGGGGGGCGGGGAGGAGCAGAGACCCAGTACTTC
CDR3 protein: CASSVGGRGGAETQYF

clone size: NA
D gene: TRBD1
J gene: TRBJ1-3
V gene: TRBV12-3/TRBV12-4
CDR3 DNA: TGTGCCAGCAGTTTACAGGGGGGAATCTCTGGAAACACCATATATTTT
CDR3 protein: CASSLQGGISGNTIYF

clone size: few
D gene: NA
J gene: TRBJ1-5
V gene: TRBV19
CDR3 DNA: TGTGCCAGTAGTATAGAGAACGGGTATCAGCCCCAGCATTTT
CDR3 protein: CASSIENGYQPQHF

clone size: many
D gene: NA
J gene: TRBJ1-6
V gene: TRBV20-1
CDR3 DNA: TGCAGTGCTAGGCCTTCGATCAGGAATAATTCACCCCTCCACTTT
CDR3 protein: CSARPSIRNNSPLHF

clone size: many
D gene: TRBD1
J gene: TRBJ1-4
V gene: TRBV4-1
CDR3 DNA: TGCGCCAGCAGCCAAGCGAACAGGGGGCGAGAAAAACTGTTTTTT
CDR3 protein: CASSQANRGREKLFF

clone size: NA
D gene: TRBD2
J gene: TRBJ2-7
V gene: TRBV6-5
CDR3 DNA: TGTGCCAGCAGTCCCACCGCCAGGCTAGCGGGAGTTGACGAGCAGTACTTC
CDR3 protein: CASSPTARLAGVDEQYF

clone size: few
D gene: NA
J gene: TRBJ1-2
V gene: TRBV5-1
CDR3 DNA: TGCGCCAGCAGCTTATACGACTGGGATGACTATGGCTACACCTTC
CDR3 protein: CASSLYDWDDYGYTF

clone size: few
D gene: NA
J gene: TRBJ2-6
V gene: TRBV6-4
CDR3 DNA: TGTGCCAGCAGTGAACGTTTCTCTGGGGCCAACGTCCTGACTTTC
CDR3 protein: CASSERFSGANVLTF

clone size: few
D gene: NA
J gene: TRBJ2-3
V gene: TRBV5-1
CDR3 DNA: TGCGCCAGCAGCTTGGCCAGGGGACTGGTCACAGATACGCAGTATTTT
CDR3 protein: CASSLARGLVTDTQYF

clone size: NA
D gene: TRBD1
J gene: TRBJ1-1
V gene: TRBV20-1
CDR3 DNA: TGCAGTGCTAGAGGAGGACAGGGAGGAGGAATGAACACTGAAGCTTTCTTT
CDR3 protein: CSARGGQGGGMNTEAFF

clone size: NA
D gene: NA
J gene: TRBJ1-5
V gene: TRBV24-1
CDR3 DNA: TGTGCCACCAGTGACCAACCGAATCAGCCCCAGCATTTT
CDR3 protein: CATSDQPNQPQHF